These T cell receptor beta chains were read from a single sample in a study of HIV-infected patients and healthy controls. TCRdb independently ran MiXCR on the 5' RACE reads; one entry per CDR3 protein. Of around 58,000 distinct CDR3 sequences in the sample, about 19% are singletons; the top ten hold 1.1% to 1.5%. The source material was CD4+ T cells from blood. The source of these receptors is a human donor in good health. Each CDR3 is given with its conserved first and last residue. Fields, in order: V gene, J gene, clone size, D gene, CDR3 protein, CDR3 DNA. The D gene is left open where the match is weak. A clone size is listed for some rows: how often the clone was seen (once, few, many), or a class if it is expanded.

>TRBV29-1|TRBJ1-5|many|TRBD1
CSVRTDRVGQPQHF
TGCAGCGTCCGTACGGACAGGGTGGGTCAGCCCCAGCATTTT
>TRBV7-9|TRBJ2-3|.|.
CASSFLAPTDTQYF
TGTGCCAGCAGCTTCCTAGCGCCCACAGATACGCAGTATTTT
>TRBV29-1|TRBJ1-1|.|.
CSVDEAFF
TGCAGCGTCGATGAAGCTTTCTTT
>TRBV5-1|TRBJ2-5|.|TRBD2
CASSLAGGPETQYF
TGCGCCAGCAGCCTAGCGGGAGGGCCGGAGACCCAGTACTTC
>TRBV12-5|TRBJ1-5|many|TRBD1
CASGLLGQGILGGQPQHF
TGTGCTAGTGGTTTATTGGGACAGGGAATTTTGGGTGGACAGCCCCAGCATTTT
>TRBV20-1|TRBJ2-2|many|.
CSAAVPHASGELFF
TGCAGTGCTGCTGTACCCCACGCCTCCGGGGAGCTGTTTTTT
>TRBV11-2|TRBJ1-1|.|.
CASSLAGYTEAFF
TGTGCCAGCAGCTTAGCGGGCTACACTGAAGCTTTCTTT
>TRBV6-5|TRBJ2-1|.|.
CASSYEFSSYNEQFF
TGTGCCAGCAGTTACGAGTTTAGCTCCTACAATGAGCAGTTCTTC
>TRBV18|TRBJ1-2|many|TRBD1
CASSPSVQGALHGYTF
TGTGCCAGCTCACCATCGGTCCAGGGGGCGCTTCATGGCTACACCTTC
>TRBV4-2|TRBJ1-6|.|.
CASSQDWRSGSPLHF
TGTGCCAGCAGCCAAGATTGGCGCAGTGGGTCACCCCTCCACTTT
>TRBV12-3/TRBV12-4|TRBJ2-7|.|TRBD1
CASSFSTGPREQYF
TGTGCCAGCAGTTTTTCGACAGGGCCGAGAGAGCAGTACTTC
>TRBV29-1|TRBJ1-5|.|.
CSVGAGLNQPQHF
TGCAGCGTTGGGGCAGGCCTCAATCAGCCCCAGCATTTT
>TRBV6-5|TRBJ1-5|many|.
CASRGGVQQPQHF
TGTGCCAGTCGTGGCGGGGTCCAGCAGCCCCAGCATTTT
>TRBV28|TRBJ2-7|many|.
CLTQSAYEQYF
TGCCTAACTCAGAGCGCCTACGAGCAGTACTTC
>TRBV12-3/TRBV12-4|TRBJ1-1|many|.
CASSSARATEAFF
TGTGCCAGCAGTAGTGCCCGGGCCACTGAAGCTTTCTTT
>TRBV20-1|TRBJ2-3|few|.
CSAYRGGVTDTQYF
TGCAGTGCATACCGGGGCGGAGTTACAGATACGCAGTATTTT
>TRBV19|TRBJ2-7|.|TRBD2
CASSMEREGQYEQYF
TGTGCCAGTAGTATGGAGCGGGAGGGCCAATACGAGCAGTACTTC
>TRBV2|TRBJ1-2|many|.
CASSEDTPSPYGYTF
TGTGCCAGCAGTGAAGATACACCCTCCCCCTATGGCTACACCTTC
>TRBV10-3|TRBJ1-1|few|TRBD1
CAIRGQAANTEAFF
TGTGCCATCAGGGGACAGGCCGCAAACACTGAAGCTTTCTTT
>TRBV19|TRBJ1-2|.|.
CASSKKAGDSYGYTF
TGTGCCAGTTCAAAAAAGGCAGGGGATAGCTATGGCTACACCTTC
>TRBV14|TRBJ1-4|.|.
CASSHREKLFF
TGTGCCAGCAGCCACCGTGAAAAACTGTTTTTT
>TRBV20-1|TRBJ2-7|many|.
CSAREAGSSYEQYF
TGCAGTGCTAGAGAAGCCGGGAGCTCCTACGAGCAGTACTTC
>TRBV20-1|TRBJ1-5|many|TRBD1
CSARALRTGRTYSNQPQHF
TGCAGTGCTAGAGCACTTAGGACAGGGAGAACGTATAGCAATCAGCCCCAGCATTTT
>TRBV12-3/TRBV12-4|TRBJ1-1|.|.
CASSIDGYITEAFF
TGTGCCAGCAGCATAGACGGCTATATCACTGAAGCTTTCTTT
>TRBV2|TRBJ1-5|many|.
CASSESGEPQHF
TGTGCCAGCAGTGAGTCCGGCGAACCCCAGCATTTT
>TRBV6-1|TRBJ1-5|.|.
CASIPMTGGNSRQPQHF
TGTGCCAGCATCCCCATGACTGGGGGGAACAGTCGACAGCCCCAGCATTTT
>TRBV29-1|TRBJ2-3|few|.
CSVGTTSPDTQYF
TGCAGCGTCGGGACCACCTCCCCAGATACGCAGTATTTT